This T cell receptor beta chain was profiled in a study of blood T cell repertoires in COVID-19 (TCRdb year 2020). For the wider study: Samples from collaborators originated in the United States, Italy and Spain and spanned both the acute and convalescent phases of COVID-19. The prospective study material was composed of cDNA or gDNA derived from T cells, B-cell-depleted T cells, or PBMCs. The dataset comprised deeply sampled blood TCRbeta repertoires from subjects exposed to, actively infected with, or recovered from COVID-19. A freely available public database, intended as a resource for researchers studying the immune response to SARS-CoV-2, is where the repertoires were released. The samples were drawn from the first 160 participants of the ongoing ImmuneRACE study and from 950 to 1,500 subjects provided by 6 global collaborators. The sample metadata nearly always contained a de-identified subject ID, COVID-19 status, age in years and sex. Where available, HLA class I and class II types were taken from metadata supplied by the sample provider and were not determined by assay-based typing. Overall results and qualifications from the work: Clinical and demographic metadata were provided uncurated, with the amount varying by source and participant.

The immunoSEQ Assay, a bias-controlled multiplex PCR, was used to amplify TCRbeta CDR3 regions from genomic DNA. Per the source publication's procedure: The number of nucleated cells in each sample was estimated from the amplification of reference gene primers within the assay. To quantify the absolute abundance of each unique TCRbeta CDR3 rearrangement, sequence reads were collapsed and filtered. For each sample, productive Simpson clonality was calculated as the square root of Simpson's diversity index across productive rearrangements. TCRdb retrieved this table from immuneACCESS and kept in-frame rearrangements only. Not all clones are present; in checked studies, unresolved V genes account for under half, and no reason is known for the remainder. That table furnishes V, J and clone size, whereas the DNA furnished D and trimming. This sample comprises hundreds of thousands of clones, 89% of them detected only once. The ten largest clones take up around a tenth of the sample.

In the prospective study, participants were about 18 to 100 years old, resided in 24 geographic areas of the United States, and were enrolled through a virtual design. Cohort assignment in the prospective study relied on participant-reported clinical history from a screening survey and a study questionnaire. For ImmuneRACE Cohort 3, a participant was defined as recovered based on two consecutive negative NP/OP PCR tests, clearance by a healthcare professional, or resolution of symptoms. In the prospective study, whole blood, serum and a nasopharyngeal or oropharyngeal swab were collected from each participant by mobile phlebotomists. Prospective study participants could optionally give additional blood draws and questionnaires over an approximately two-month period. Prospective study blood samples were shipped either frozen or at room temperature before DNA extraction. Concerning this clone itself: The antigen it binds to is not known. Within one base of it there is no much larger clone, and no base qualities were kept.

The germline V gene specifies SGHTA as CDR1 and FQGNSA as CDR2. From its cysteine to its phenylalanine, the CDR3 spans 15 amino acids. Only the CDR3 portion is preserved as DNA: 45 bases, with reading frame beginning at the first base. After removal of 3 bases from V and 7 bases from J, the junction retains 6 bases not matched to a gene. In this chain, TRBV7-2 is recombined with TRBJ1-1; a stretch of 12 junction bases matches TRBD1. The TCR originated in a woman aged 40-49 years who had recovered from COVID-19. Sequenced sample: PBMCs or T cells enriched from blood (not recorded which). CDR3 protein: CASSFSGTGGIEAFF. The DNA is TGTGCCAGCAGCTTTTCCGGGACAGGGGGCATTGAAGCTTTCTTT. The CDR3, completed at both ends by the reference TRBV7-2 and TRBJ1-1 genes, gives the full variable domain GAGVSQSPSNKVTEKGKDVELRCDPISGHTALYWYRQSLGQGLEFLIYFQGNSAPDKSGLPSDRFSAERTGGSVSTLTIQRTQQEDSAVYLCASSFSGTGGIEAFFGQGTRLTVV.